This passage covers 27 T cell receptor beta chains from one sample sequenced in a study of T cells expressing NK-cell markers. TCRdb re-called the 5' RACE reads; one entry per CDR3 protein, DNA not given. This listing includes more than 400,000 distinct CDR3 sequences. The sequenced material came from blood T cells: a sorted CD56 or NKG2C T cell subset, CD4+ or CD8+ T cells, or bulk PBMC T cells (not recorded which). These TCRs come from a woman aged 18 to 69 in good health.

The V call is TRBV27, the J call TRBJ1-1; TCRdb proposes TRBD1, but this gene call is untestable without DNA. The CDR3 covers 14 residues. Germline CDR1 is MNHEY and CDR2 is SMNVEV (reference sequence). The CDR3 reads CASSSPGSNTEAFF.

The chain links TRBV12-3 or TRBV12-4 to TRBJ1-4; the D gene TCRdb calls, TRBD1, cannot be checked with no DNA. This CDR3 contains 14 residues. The CDR3 spells CASNRQGSLEKLFF.

The V call is TRBV29-1, the J call TRBJ2-5; TCRdb outputs TRBD1, but without DNA this stays unchecked. CDR1 and CDR2 (germline): SQVTM, ANQGSEA. The CDR3 totals 12 residues. The CDR3: CSVLSGEETQYF.

The chain combines TRBV5-1 with TRBJ2-1; TCRdb designates TRBD2, a call that cannot be tested without DNA. CDR1 and CDR2 (germline): SGHRS, YFSETQ. This CDR3 region has 16 residues. The CDR3 loop is CASSFPLSGTYNEQFF.

The V and J genes are TRBV6-1 and TRBJ1-1; the D call of TRBD1 rests on TCRdb alone, since no DNA is present to check it. There are 15 residues in the CDR3. Germline V gene data show CDR1 as MNHNS and CDR2 as SASEGT. This CDR3 is CASSEAEGGEAEAFF.

The chain uses TRBV12-3 or TRBV12-4 and TRBJ1-6. The length of the CDR3 is 12 residues. The CDR3: CASSLKGSPLHF.

The gene calls are TRBV4-2 and TRBJ2-5; without DNA, the TCRdb call of TRBD1 cannot be checked. The germline gives CDR1 LGHNA, CDR2 YNFKEQ. This CDR3 spans 17 amino acids. The CDR3 spells CASSQDRASGSQETQYF.

CDR3 sequence reads: CASSLRPGPPYEQYF. This chain joins TRBV19 and TRBJ2-7; without DNA, the TCRdb call of TRBD1 cannot be checked. Germline V lookup: CDR1 LNHDA, CDR2 SQIVND (reference sequence). The CDR3 covers 15 residues.

The rearrangement links TRBV5-1 to TRBJ2-6; TCRdb reports TRBD1, a call that lacks DNA to check it against. Germline CDR1 reads SGHRS; CDR2 reads YFSETQ. This CDR3 has 16 amino acids. The CDR3 is CASSLDRFSGANVLTF. Based on the CDR3 plus reference TRBV5-1 and TRBJ2-6, the full variable domain is KAGVTQTPRYLIKTRGQQVTLSCSPISGHRSVSWYQQTPGQGLQFLFEYFSETQRNKGNFPGRFSGRQFSNSRSEMNVSTLELGDSALYLCASSLDRFSGANVLTFGAGSRLTVL.

The rearrangement uses TRBV12-3 or TRBV12-4 and TRBJ2-5; the D call of TRBD2 rests on TCRdb alone, since no DNA is present to check it. There are 15 residues in the CDR3. The CDR3 sequence is CASSLLSGGAETQYF.

The chain carries TRBV20-1 and TRBJ2-2; there is no DNA to check the TCRdb D call of TRBD2. This CDR3 has 15 residues. Germline CDR1 and CDR2: DFQATT and SNEGSKA (reference sequence). CDR3 region: CSAPFAGGRTGELFF.

The CDR3 here is CASSYSPLGRGGTGELFF. The gene calls are TRBV6-5 and TRBJ2-2; the TCRdb D gene call, TRBD2, has no DNA to confirm it. The V gene's germline CDR1 is MNHEY and CDR2 SVGAGI. The CDR3 spans 18 residues.

The V gene is TRBV5-1, the J gene TRBJ1-6; TCRdb proposes TRBD1, but this gene call is untestable without DNA. Germline values: CDR1 SGHRS, CDR2 YFSETQ. The CDR3 runs 17 residues. Here the CDR3 reads CASSPRTGGTGNSPLHF.

CDR3 residues: CAGPSLLLNIQYF. The chain uses TRBV5-8 and TRBJ2-4; the TRBD2 assignment by TCRdb is unverifiable without DNA. The CDR3 extends over 13 amino acids. Per germline, CDR1 SGHTS and CDR2 YDEGEE.

J is TRBJ1-2 and V is TRBV18; there is no DNA to check the TCRdb D call of TRBD1. Germline CDR1 and CDR2: KGHSH and LQKENI. This CDR3 contains 15 residues. The chain's CDR3 is CASSPNDKGNYGYTF.

The CDR3 loop is CASSHRRREGRQTQYF. This chain connects TRBV3-1 to TRBJ2-5; TCRdb's D gene call, TRBD2, goes unchecked for lack of DNA. This CDR3 is built from 16 residues. Germline lookup yields CDR1 LGHDT and CDR2 YNNKEL (reference sequence).

The rearrangement uses TRBV6-5 and TRBJ1-2; TCRdb names TRBD1, which stays unverified in the absence of DNA. The CDR3 runs to 15 residues. CDR1 is MNHEY, CDR2 SVGAGI, per germline. The CDR3 here is CASSYGQVLEYGYTF.

The CDR3 sequence: CSARVTGGETQYF. This chain joins TRBV20-1 and TRBJ2-5; TCRdb proposes TRBD1, but this gene call is untestable without DNA. Germline V gives CDR1 DFQATT, CDR2 SNEGSKA (reference sequence). This CDR3 contains 13 residues.

The chain links TRBV6-1 to TRBJ2-7; TCRdb proposes TRBD2, but this gene call is untestable without DNA. Per germline, CDR1 MNHNS and CDR2 SASEGT. The CDR3 is 17 amino acids. This CDR3 reads CASSPPGGLAGPYEQYF.

The chain recombines TRBV7-2 with TRBJ2-7; with no DNA, the TCRdb D assignment of TRBD1 cannot be verified. Germline CDR1 SGHTA, CDR2 FQGNSA. The CDR3 sequence is 14 residues long. CDR3 protein: CASSPLSPVHEQYF.

This sequence joins TRBV19 and TRBJ2-1; no DNA is available, so the TRBD2 call from TCRdb remains unchecked. Germline CDR1 LNHDA, CDR2 SQIVND (reference sequence). CDR3 size: 16 residues. The CDR3 region is CASSTWTSGGAGEQFF.

This chain uses TRBV14 with TRBJ1-2. The CDR3 totals 13 residues. From germline, CDR1 is SGHDN and CDR2 FVKESK. CDR3 residues: CASSRQIDYGYTF.

The chain carries TRBV5-1 and TRBJ1-5. The CDR3 totals 13 residues. The germline V gene encodes CDR1 SGHRS and CDR2 YFSETQ. The CDR3 is CASSTDSNQPQHF.

The chain is built from TRBV5-1 and TRBJ2-1; TCRdb returns TRBD2, unconfirmable since there is no DNA. Germline CDR1 SGHRS, CDR2 YFSETQ. The CDR3 spans 16 residues. The chain's CDR3 is CASSFLTSGRNNEQFF.

J is TRBJ1-2 and V is TRBV29-1; TCRdb lists TRBD1, though no DNA is available to test this call. Germline CDR1 reads SQVTM; CDR2 reads ANQGSEA. The CDR3 loop spans 12 amino acids. This CDR3 reads CSAIRTDYGYTF.

The chain recombines TRBV20-1 with TRBJ1-1; with no DNA, the TCRdb D assignment of TRBD1 cannot be verified. The CDR3 loop spans 13 amino acids. Germline V CDR1 and CDR2: DFQATT, SNEGSKA (reference sequence). CDR3 amino acids: CSAGPRENTEAFF.

The rearrangement uses TRBV6-5 and TRBJ2-5; the TCRdb call, TRBD2, lacks DNA for checking. CDR1 is MNHEY and CDR2 is SVGAGI in the germline V gene. The CDR3 loop spans 18 amino acids. CDR3 sequence: CASSYSRSGLAGSGFQYF.